This TCR beta chain appears in the sequencing data of a study of blood T cell repertoires in COVID-19. Study details: Nucleic acid was either cDNA or gDNA, and it came from T cells, B-cell-depleted T cells, or PBMCs.

Germline V CDR1 and CDR2: MNHEY, SVGAGI. This CDR3 is 14 amino acids long. V lost 6 bases and J lost 4, with 13 bases in between. As processed by the authors: Counts of nucleated cells, estimated from reference gene primer amplification, were obtained. The protocol was immunoSEQ multiplex PCR, while the TCRdb copy is restricted to in-frame clones and leaves out a portion. From that table come the V and J calls and clone size; the DNA was used to work out D and trimming. The sample holds about 130,000 clones; roughly four fifths are singletons and the top ten take 10% to 15%. This chain uses TRBV6-5 with TRBJ1-3; a possible D gene is TRBD1 (5 bases). This clonotype originated in a man aged 60-69 years with acute or convalescent COVID-19. The sample was peripheral blood. The CDR3 is CASRPGHPGNTIYF. As DNA, the CDR3 is TGTGCCAGCAGGCCCGGACATCCCGGAAACACCATATATTTT.